This section outlines one T cell receptor (beta chain) sequence together with its context. The V end was cut by 4 bases, the J end by 5 bases, with 14 bases between. The CDR3 runs 14 residues. Germline loops: CDR1 SGHDN, CDR2 FVKESK. This sample was taken from a study of control samples from healthy donors and cancer patients. Using immunoSEQ multiplex PCR, the repertoire was profiled, and TCRdb retains in-frame clones only, with some absent. The sample has about 110,000 clones; roughly 90% are singletons. J is TRBJ2-5 and V is TRBV14; D possibly corresponds to TRBD1 (6 bases). This TCR was sampled from a woman in her sixties with lung cancer. Sample: PBMCs. CDR3 sequence (DNA): TGTGCCAGCAGCCTTTCACAGGGTTGGGAGACCCAGTACTTC. Its protein product is CASSLSQGWETQYF.